This entry is about one TCR beta chain. Its cognate antigen is unknown. V lost 1 base to trimming and J lost 4 bases; unmatched junction nucleotides: 9. CDR1 is LGHNA, CDR2 YSLEER, per germline. The CDR3 extends over 16 amino acids. These data originate in a study of T-cell memory formation after mild COVID-19. Overall study: Largely, TCR clusters stayed within a single donor. Whole-study results and caveats: Clones that contracted clustered mainly in CM and EM if CD4+ and in EMRA if CD8+.

It was 5'RACE with constant-segment primers that produced the TCR alpha and TCR beta cDNA libraries, which carried sample barcodes and UMIs. TCRdb reanalysed the 5' RACE reads using MiXCR and keeps one entry per CDR3 protein. The table lists approximately 250,000 distinct CDR3 sequences, roughly a sixth of them singletons. This sequence joins TRBV4-3 and TRBJ2-5, with 7 bases lining up with TRBD1. The TCR was taken from a man younger than 35 who had mild COVID-19 (a few samples of this study predate the infection). Cell type and time point are not known. Sequenced sample: PBMCs or a T cell subset sorted from them (not recorded which). CDR3 bases: TGCGCCAGCAGCCAAGGGGACAGCCTGGTCAGAGAGACCCAGTACTTC. Its translation is CASSQGDSLVRETQYF.